This note documents a single T cell receptor (beta chain) sequence. Using immunoSEQ multiplex PCR, the repertoire was profiled, and TCRdb retains in-frame clones only, with some absent. The data contain about 80,000 clones, around 87% of them seen just once; the ten biggest clones take up more than 5.5%. The ends were cut back, 0 bases at V and 0 bases at J, with 9 bases in the middle. CDR3 length equals 15 residues. Germline V gives CDR1 MGHRA, CDR2 YSYEKL. This sample is drawn from a study of PD-L1 blockade in urothelial cancer. The chain employs TRBV4-1 and TRBJ2-7, with D perhaps TRBD2 (5 bases). The source material was PBMCs, sampled around atezolizumab (anti-PD-L1) treatment. This clonotype originated in a woman between 65 and 79 years old with urothelial cancer. CDR3 sequence reads: CASSQDRGNSYEQYF. The CDR3 region has the DNA TGCGCCAGCAGCCAAGACCGAGGGAACTCCTACGAGCAGTACTTC.